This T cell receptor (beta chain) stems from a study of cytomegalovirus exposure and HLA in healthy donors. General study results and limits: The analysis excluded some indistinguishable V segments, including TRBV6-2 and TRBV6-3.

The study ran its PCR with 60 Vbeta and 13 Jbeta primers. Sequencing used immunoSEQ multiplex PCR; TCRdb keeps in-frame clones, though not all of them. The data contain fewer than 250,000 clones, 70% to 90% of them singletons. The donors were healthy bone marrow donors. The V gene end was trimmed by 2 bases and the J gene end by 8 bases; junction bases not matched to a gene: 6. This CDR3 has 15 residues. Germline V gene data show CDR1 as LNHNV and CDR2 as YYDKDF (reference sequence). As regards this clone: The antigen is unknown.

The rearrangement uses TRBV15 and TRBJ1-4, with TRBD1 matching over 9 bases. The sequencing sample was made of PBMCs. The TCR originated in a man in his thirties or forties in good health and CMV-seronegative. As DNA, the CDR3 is TGTGCCACCAGCAGAACAGGGGGCGCTTCCGAAAAACTGTTTTTT. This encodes CATSRTGGASEKLFF.